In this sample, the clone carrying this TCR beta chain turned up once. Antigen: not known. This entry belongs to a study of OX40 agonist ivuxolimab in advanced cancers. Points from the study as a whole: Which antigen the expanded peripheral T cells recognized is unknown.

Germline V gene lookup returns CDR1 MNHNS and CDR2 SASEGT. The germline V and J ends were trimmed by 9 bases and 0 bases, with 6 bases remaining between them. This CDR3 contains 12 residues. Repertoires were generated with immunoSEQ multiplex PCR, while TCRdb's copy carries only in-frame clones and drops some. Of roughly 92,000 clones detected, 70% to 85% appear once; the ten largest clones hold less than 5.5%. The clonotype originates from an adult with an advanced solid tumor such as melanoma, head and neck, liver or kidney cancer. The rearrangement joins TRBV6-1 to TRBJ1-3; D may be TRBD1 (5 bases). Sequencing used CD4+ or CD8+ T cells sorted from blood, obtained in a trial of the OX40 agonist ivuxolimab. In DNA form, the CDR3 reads TGTGCCAGTGACAGCTCTGGAAACACCATATATTTT. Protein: CASDSSGNTIYF.